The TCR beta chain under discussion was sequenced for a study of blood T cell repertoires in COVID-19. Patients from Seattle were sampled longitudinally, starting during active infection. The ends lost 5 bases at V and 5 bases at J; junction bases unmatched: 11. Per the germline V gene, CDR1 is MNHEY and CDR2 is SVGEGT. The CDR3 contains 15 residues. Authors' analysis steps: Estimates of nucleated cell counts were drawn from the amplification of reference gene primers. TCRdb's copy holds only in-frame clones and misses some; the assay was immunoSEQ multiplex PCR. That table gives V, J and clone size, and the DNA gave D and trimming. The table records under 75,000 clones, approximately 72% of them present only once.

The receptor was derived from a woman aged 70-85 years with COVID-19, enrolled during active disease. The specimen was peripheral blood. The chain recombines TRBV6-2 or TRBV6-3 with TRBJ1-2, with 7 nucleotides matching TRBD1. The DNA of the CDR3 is TGTGCCAGCAGTAAACGGGACAGACCAACTTATGGCTACACCTTC. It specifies CASSKRDRPTYGYTF.